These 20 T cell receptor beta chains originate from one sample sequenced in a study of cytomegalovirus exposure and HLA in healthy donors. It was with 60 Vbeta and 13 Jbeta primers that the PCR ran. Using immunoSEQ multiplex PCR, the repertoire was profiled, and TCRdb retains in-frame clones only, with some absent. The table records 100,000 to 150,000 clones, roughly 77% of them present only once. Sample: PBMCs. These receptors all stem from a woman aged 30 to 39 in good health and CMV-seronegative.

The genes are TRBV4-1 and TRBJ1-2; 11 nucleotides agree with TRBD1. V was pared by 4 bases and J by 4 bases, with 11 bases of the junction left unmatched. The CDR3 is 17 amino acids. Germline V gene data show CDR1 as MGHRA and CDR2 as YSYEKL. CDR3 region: CASSPFSGDRGSYGYTF. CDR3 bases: TGCGCCAGCAGCCCCTTCTCGGGGGACAGGGGGTCCTATGGCTACACCTTC.

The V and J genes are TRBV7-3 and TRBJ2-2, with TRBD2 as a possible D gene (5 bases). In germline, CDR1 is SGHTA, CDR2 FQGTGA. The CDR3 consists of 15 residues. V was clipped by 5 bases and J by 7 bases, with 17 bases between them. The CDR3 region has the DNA TGTGCCAGCAGCCTTGGATCCCTAGCCGGCGGGGAGCTGTTTTTT. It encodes CASSLGSLAGGELFF.

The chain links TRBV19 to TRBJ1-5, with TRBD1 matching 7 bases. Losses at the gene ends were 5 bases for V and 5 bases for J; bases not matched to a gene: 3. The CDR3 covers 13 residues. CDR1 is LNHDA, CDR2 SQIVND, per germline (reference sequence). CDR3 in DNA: TGTGCCAGTAGTGCCGACAGGGATCAGCCCCAGCATTTT. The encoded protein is CASSADRDQPQHF. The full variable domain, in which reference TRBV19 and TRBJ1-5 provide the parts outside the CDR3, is DGGITQSPKYLFRKEGQNVTLSCEQNLNHDAMYWYRQDPGQGLRLIYYSQIVNDFQKGDIAEGYSVSREKKESFPLTVTSAQKNPTAFYLCASSADRDQPQHFGDGTRLSIL.

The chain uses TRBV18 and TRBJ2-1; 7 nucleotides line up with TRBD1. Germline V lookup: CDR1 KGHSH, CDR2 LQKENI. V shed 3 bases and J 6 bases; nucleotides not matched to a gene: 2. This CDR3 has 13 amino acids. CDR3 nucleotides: TGTGCCAGCTCACCTCCAGGGGGCAATGAGCAGTTCTTC. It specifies CASSPPGGNEQFF.

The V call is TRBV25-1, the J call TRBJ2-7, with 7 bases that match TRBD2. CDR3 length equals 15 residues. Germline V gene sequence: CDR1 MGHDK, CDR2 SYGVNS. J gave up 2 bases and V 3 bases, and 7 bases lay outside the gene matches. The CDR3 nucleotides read TGTGCCAGCAGTGACCCTCTGGGGACTACCTACGAGCAGTACTTC. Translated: CASSDPLGTTYEQYF.

In DNA, the CDR3 is TGTGCCAGCAGCAGACAGGGCAACACTGAAGCTTTCTTT. It translates to CASSRQGNTEAFF. This chain links TRBV9 with TRBJ1-1; 7 bases align to TRBD1. The J segment lost 2 bases and the V segment lost 4 bases, leaving 2 bases of the junction unmatched. This CDR3 is built from 13 residues. The V gene's germline CDR1 is SGDLS and CDR2 YYNGEE.

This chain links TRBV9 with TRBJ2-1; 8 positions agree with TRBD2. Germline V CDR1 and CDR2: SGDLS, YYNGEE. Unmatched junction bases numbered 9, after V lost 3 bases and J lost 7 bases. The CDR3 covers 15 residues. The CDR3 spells CASSGGPGGPNEQFF. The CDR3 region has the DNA TGTGCCAGCAGCGGAGGCCCGGGGGGGCCGAATGAGCAGTTCTTC.

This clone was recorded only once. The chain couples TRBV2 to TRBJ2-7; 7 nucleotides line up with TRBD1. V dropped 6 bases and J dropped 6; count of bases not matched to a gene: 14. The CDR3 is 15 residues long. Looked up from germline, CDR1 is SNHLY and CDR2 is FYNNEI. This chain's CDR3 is CASRDRTGRSREQYF. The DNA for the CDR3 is TGTGCCAGCAGAGATAGGACAGGCCGATCCCGCGAGCAGTACTTC.

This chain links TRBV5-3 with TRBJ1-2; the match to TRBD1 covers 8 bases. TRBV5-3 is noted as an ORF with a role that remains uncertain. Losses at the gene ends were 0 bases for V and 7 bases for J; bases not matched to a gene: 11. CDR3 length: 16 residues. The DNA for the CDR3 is TGTGCCAGAAGCTTGGGGGCGGACAGGGAAAGTTGTGGCTACACCTTC. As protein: CARSLGADRESCGYTF.

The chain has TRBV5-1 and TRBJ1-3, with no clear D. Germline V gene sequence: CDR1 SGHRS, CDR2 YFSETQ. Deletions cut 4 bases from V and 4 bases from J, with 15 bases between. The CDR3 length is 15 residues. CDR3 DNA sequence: TGCGCCAGCAGCGCCACCGGACGGGAGGGAAACACCATATATTTT. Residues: CASSATGREGNTIYF.

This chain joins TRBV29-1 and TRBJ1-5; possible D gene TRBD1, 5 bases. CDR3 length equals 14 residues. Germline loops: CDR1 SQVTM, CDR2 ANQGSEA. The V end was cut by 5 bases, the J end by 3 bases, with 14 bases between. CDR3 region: CSVSAGHDNQPQHF. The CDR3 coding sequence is TGCAGCGTTTCGGCAGGGCACGACAATCAGCCCCAGCATTTT.

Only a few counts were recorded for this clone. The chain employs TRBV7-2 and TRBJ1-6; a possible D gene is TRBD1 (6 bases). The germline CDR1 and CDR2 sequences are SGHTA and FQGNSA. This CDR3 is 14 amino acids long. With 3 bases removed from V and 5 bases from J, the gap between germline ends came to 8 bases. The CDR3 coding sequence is TGTGCCAGCAGCTTCGGGACAAATAATTCACCCCTCCACTTT. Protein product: CASSFGTNNSPLHF.

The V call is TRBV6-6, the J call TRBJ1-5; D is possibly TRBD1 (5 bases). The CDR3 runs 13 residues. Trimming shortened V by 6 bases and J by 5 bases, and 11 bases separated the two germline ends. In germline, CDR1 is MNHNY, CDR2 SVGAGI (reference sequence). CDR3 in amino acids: CASSQGSDQPQHF. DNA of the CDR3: TGTGCCAGCAGCCAGGGATCGGATCAGCCCCAGCATTTT.

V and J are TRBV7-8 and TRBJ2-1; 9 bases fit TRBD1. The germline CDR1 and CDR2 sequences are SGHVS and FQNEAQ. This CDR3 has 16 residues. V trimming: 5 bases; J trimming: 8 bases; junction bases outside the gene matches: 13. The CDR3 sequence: CASSPAPPDRGDEQFF. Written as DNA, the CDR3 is TGTGCCAGCAGCCCAGCTCCCCCGGACAGGGGCGATGAGCAGTTCTTC.

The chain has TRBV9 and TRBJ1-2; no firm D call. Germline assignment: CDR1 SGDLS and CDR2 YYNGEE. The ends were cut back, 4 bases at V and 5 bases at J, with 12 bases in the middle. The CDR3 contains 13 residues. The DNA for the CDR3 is TGTGCCAGCAGCCCCCGTTTTGCGTATGGCTACACCTTC. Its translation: CASSPRFAYGYTF.

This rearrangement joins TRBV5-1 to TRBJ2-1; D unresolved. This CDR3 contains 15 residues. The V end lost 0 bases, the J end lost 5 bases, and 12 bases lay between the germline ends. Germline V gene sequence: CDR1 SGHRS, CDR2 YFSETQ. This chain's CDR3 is CASSLVWRGNNEQFF. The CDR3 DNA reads TGCGCCAGCAGCTTGGTTTGGAGAGGAAACAATGAGCAGTTCTTC. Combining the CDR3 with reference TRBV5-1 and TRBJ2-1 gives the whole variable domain KAGVTQTPRYLIKTRGQQVTLSCSPISGHRSVSWYQQTPGQGLQFLFEYFSETQRNKGNFPGRFSGRQFSNSRSEMNVSTLELGDSALYLCASSLVWRGNNEQFFGPGTRLTVL.

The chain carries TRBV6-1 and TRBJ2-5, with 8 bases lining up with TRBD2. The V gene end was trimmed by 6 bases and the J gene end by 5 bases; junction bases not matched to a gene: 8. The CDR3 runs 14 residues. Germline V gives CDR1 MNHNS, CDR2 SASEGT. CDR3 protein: CASSKSGRGETQYF. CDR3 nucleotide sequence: TGTGCCAGCAGCAAAAGCGGGAGAGGGGAGACCCAGTACTTC.

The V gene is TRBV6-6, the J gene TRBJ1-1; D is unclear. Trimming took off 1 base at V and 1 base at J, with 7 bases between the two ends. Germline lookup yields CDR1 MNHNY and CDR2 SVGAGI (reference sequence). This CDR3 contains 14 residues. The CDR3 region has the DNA TGTGCCAGCAGTTACTTTTCAGGGAACACTGAAGCTTTCTTT. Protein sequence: CASSYFSGNTEAFF.

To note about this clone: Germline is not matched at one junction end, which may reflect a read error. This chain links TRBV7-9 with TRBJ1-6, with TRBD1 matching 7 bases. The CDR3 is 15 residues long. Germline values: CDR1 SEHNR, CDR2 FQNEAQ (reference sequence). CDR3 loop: CSSSSGTEHNSPLHF. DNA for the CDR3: TGTTCCAGCAGCTCCGGGACAGAACATAATTCACCCCTCCACTTT. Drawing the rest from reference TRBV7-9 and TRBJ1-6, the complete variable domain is DTGVSQNPRHKITKRGQNVTFRCDPISEHNRLYWYRQTLGQGPEFLTYFQNEAQLEKSRLLSDRFSAERPKGSFSTLEIQRTEQGDSAMYLCSSSSGTEHNSPLHFGNGTRLTVT.

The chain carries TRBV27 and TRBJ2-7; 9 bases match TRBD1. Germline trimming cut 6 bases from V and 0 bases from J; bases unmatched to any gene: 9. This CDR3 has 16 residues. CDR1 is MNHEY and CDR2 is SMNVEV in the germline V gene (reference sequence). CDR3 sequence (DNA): TGTGCCAGCAGACGAACAGGGGGCCTGAGCTCCTACGAGCAGTACTTC. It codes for CASRRTGGLSSYEQYF.